These 23 T cell receptor beta chains originate from one sample sequenced in a study of tumor and adjacent non-tumor tissue in lung cancer. The library came from three nested PCR rounds adapted from ARM-PCR protocols. From the multiplex PCR reads, TCRdb called clonotypes with MiXCR, one entry per CDR3 protein. Of about 120,000 distinct CDR3 sequences in the sample, approximately 84% were seen once. RNA was extracted from bulk tissue without any cell sorting. The sample consisted of lung tumor tissue. These receptors were collected from a man in his sixties or seventies with non-small cell lung cancer.

Details on this clonotype: The CDR3 carries no conserved terminal phenylalanine or tryptophan, so it likely arises from a read error. No DNA is shown, since the ends of the CDR3 on it are uncertain; the CDR3 is the one TCRdb lists. The J gene is TRBJ1-5, the V gene TRBV12-3 or TRBV12-4. The CDR3 is made up of 14 amino acids, end residues included. CDR3: CASTEGGFNQPRHL.

The chain combines TRBV6-5 with TRBJ1-4; no clear D gene. Germline V gene data show CDR1 as MNHEY and CDR2 as SVGAGI. Trimming removed 10 bases at V and 6 bases at J, with 18 bases between. The CDR3 contains 14 residues. CDR3 residues: CATRPKEPYEKLFF. The CDR3 nucleotides are TGTGCCACCAGGCCCAAAGAGCCCTATGAAAAACTGTTTTTT.

To note about this clonotype: The conserved phenylalanine or tryptophan normally closing the CDR3 is absent here, so this likely arose from a read error. The chain combines TRBV6-5 with TRBJ2-5, with a possible D match to TRBD1 (6 bases). Deletions cut 7 bases from V and 4 bases from J, with 19 bases between. Germline-derived CDR1 and CDR2 are MNHEY and SVGAGI. CDR3 length equals 15 residues. CDR3 sequence: CASNFHSDRPETQYS. The CDR3 DNA sequence: TGTGCCAGCAACTTCCATTCGGACAGACCAGAGACCCAGTACTCC.

About this clonotype: One junction end does not reproduce the germline sequence, and a read error may be involved. This sequence joins TRBV29-1 and TRBJ1-1, with unresolved D. The germline V gene encodes CDR1 SQVTM and CDR2 ANQGSEA. CDR3 size: 12 residues. Here the CDR3 reads CSVMAERPEALF. The CDR3 DNA follows: TGCAGTGTTATGGCGGAGAGGCCTGAAGCTTTATTT.

This clonotype ranks as medium-sized (0.01 to 0.1%). The chain has TRBV29-1 and TRBJ2-5; either TRBD1 or TRBD2 may fit D (6 bases each). Deletions cut 7 bases from V and 5 bases from J, with 14 bases between. This CDR3 is 12 amino acids long. Germline CDR1 and CDR2: SQVTM and ANQGSEA. The CDR3 reads CSGERGGETQYF. DNA for the CDR3: TGCAGCGGGGAACGAGGGGGGGAGACCCAGTACTTC.

The CDR3 here is CSVGVNSDTQYF. The CDR3 DNA sequence: TGCAGCGTTGGGGTCAACTCAGATACGCAGTATTTT. The chain uses TRBV29-1 and TRBJ2-3; no reliable D call. This CDR3 contains 12 residues. Trimming pared 4 bases from V and 4 bases from J, leaving 9 bases between. Looked up from germline, CDR1 is SQVTM and CDR2 is ANQGSEA.

This clonotype was counted between two and nine times. A read error is likely, as this CDR3 ends without the conserved phenylalanine or tryptophan. This chain joins TRBV7-8 and TRBJ1-2, with D maybe TRBD1 (6 bases). Trimming removed 1 base from V and 3 bases from J, with 12 bases in between. The CDR3 loop spans 15 amino acids. CDR1 is SGHVS, CDR2 FQNEAQ, per germline. CDR3 sequence (DNA): TGTGCCAGCAGCTTAGAAGGGGGACACGACTATGGCTACACCTTA. Translated, it gives CASSLEGGHDYGYTL.

This clonotype was seen only once. The J gene is TRBJ2-5, the V gene TRBV12-3 or TRBV12-4; D is unclear. CDR3 length: 11 residues. Trimming removed 8 bases at V and 1 base at J, with 5 bases between. This chain's CDR3 is CASGCQETQYF. The DNA of the CDR3 is TGTGCCAGCGGTTGCCAAGAGACCCAGTACTTC.

Notes on this clonotype: At one of its ends the junction is not consistent with the germline gene, which may arise from a read error. The rearrangement links TRBV12-3 or TRBV12-4 to TRBJ2-1; D is unresolved. The length of the CDR3 is 11 residues. The CDR3 DNA reads TGTGCCTGCACCACGTACAATGAGCAGTTTTTC. This translates into CACTTYNEQFF.

The chain couples TRBV6-5 to TRBJ2-5, with D possibly being TRBD2 (5 bases). Trimming stripped 6 bases from V and 8 bases from J, with 16 bases between. The CDR3 has 13 amino acids. Germline V gene lookup returns CDR1 MNHEY and CDR2 SVGAGI. For the CDR3, the DNA is TGTGCCAGCAGACGTACTAGATCCTATACCCAGTACTTC. Its translation: CASRRTRSYTQYF.

Note on this clonotype: The junction departs from the called germline gene at one end, perhaps through a read error. The chain combines TRBV10-1 with TRBJ2-3; D possibly corresponds to TRBD1 (5 bases). The CDR3 length is 15 residues. Germline-derived CDR1 and CDR2 are WNHNN and SYGVQD (reference sequence). DNA for the CDR3: TGCGCCAGCAGTAAGTCGAAACAGGCCGCAAATACACAGTATTTT. This encodes CASSKSKQAANTQYF.

For this clonotype: One junction end disagrees with the germline gene, perhaps due to a read error. The CDR3 protein is CSVVDSIGELFF. Written as DNA, the CDR3 is TGCAGCGTTGTTGACAGCATCGGGGAGCTGTTCTTT. The rearrangement uses TRBV29-1 and TRBJ2-2; either TRBD1 or TRBD2 may supply D (5 bases each). Germline V gives CDR1 SQVTM, CDR2 ANQGSEA. This CDR3 has 12 amino acids.

The chain links TRBV2 to TRBJ1-5, with 9 bases aligning to TRBD1. Trimming took 9 bases from V and 3 from J; bases not matched to a gene: 9. Looked up from germline, CDR1 is SNHLY and CDR2 is FYNNEI. The CDR3 sequence is 15 residues long. CDR3 in DNA: TGTGCCAGTAACATGGACAGGGGTCTCAATCAGCCCCAGCATTTT. Protein: CASNMDRGLNQPQHF.

This chain connects TRBV5-4 to TRBJ2-1; TRBD1 matches 7 bases. This CDR3 spans 17 amino acids. J gave up 9 bases and V 2 bases, and 17 bases lay outside the gene matches. Looked up from germline, CDR1 is SGHNT and CDR2 is YYREEE (reference sequence). The CDR3 region is CASSFKEDRRFPGEQFF. The CDR3, as DNA: TGTGCCAGCAGCTTTAAGGAGGACAGGAGGTTCCCCGGTGAGCAGTTCTTC.

Comments on this clonotype: One end of the junction is discordant with germline, which a read error may explain. The chain has TRBV29-1 and TRBJ2-7; TRBD1 matches at 10 bases. The length of the CDR3 is 14 residues. CDR1 is SQVTM and CDR2 is ANQGSEA in the germline V gene. The CDR3 nucleotides are TGCAGCGTTGAAGATTGGCTGACAGGGGGCGAGCAGTGCTTT. This translates into CSVEDWLTGGEQCF.

This clonotype was observed a few times. A read error is likely, as this CDR3 ends without the conserved phenylalanine or tryptophan. The V call is TRBV11-2, the J call TRBJ1-4, with D possibly matching TRBD1 (6 bases). Germline values: CDR1 SGHAT, CDR2 FQNNGV. CDR3 length: 13 amino acids. The CDR3 sequence is CASSLVRGGKLFL. In nucleotides, the CDR3 is TGTGCTAGCAGCTTAGTAAGAGGGGGAAAACTGTTTTTG.

The genes are TRBV6-2 or TRBV6-3 and TRBJ1-2; no reliable D call. Germline lookup yields CDR1 MNHEY and CDR2 SVGEGT. V shed 5 bases and J shed 10 bases, with 17 bases lying between them. The CDR3 loop spans 13 amino acids. CDR3 residues: CASSRSVRGAYTF. The CDR3 bases are TGTGCCAGCAGTCGTTCGGTACGAGGTGCCTACACCTTC.

With regard to this clonotype: One end of the junction does not line up with germline, which may come from a read error. V gene TRBV20-1 combines with J gene TRBJ2-7; TRBD2 matches 10 bases. CDR3 length equals 14 residues. CDR1 is DFQATT and CDR2 is SNEGSKA in the germline V gene (reference sequence). The CDR3 DNA is TGCAGTGCTAGAGATCTGGGACTAGCGTACGAGCAATTCTTC. Translating it yields CSARDLGLAYEQFF.

With regard to this clonotype: An end of the junction does not agree with germline; a read error may underlie this. The chain recombines TRBV12-3 or TRBV12-4 with TRBJ2-7; D gene unclear. CDR3 length: 15 amino acids. CDR3 amino acids: CVSNIRNPLPREQYF. The CDR3 DNA reads TGTGTCAGCAATATCCGGAACCCCCTCCCGAGGGAGCAGTACTTC.

Notes on this clonotype: The junction departs from the called germline gene at one end, perhaps through a read error. The rearrangement joins TRBV6-1 to TRBJ1-5; D uncertain. Germline CDR1 is MNHNS and CDR2 is SASEGT. This CDR3 has 14 residues. The CDR3 region is CASNKGYINQPQHF. The DNA of the CDR3 is TGTGCCAGCAACAAAGGGTATATCAATCAGCCCCAACATTTT.

This clonotype has only a few counts. This CDR3 fails to terminate in the conserved phenylalanine or tryptophan, so it likely reflects a read error. The chain joins TRBV14 to TRBJ1-2; D gene ambiguous. The CDR3 has 13 amino acids. Germline V gene sequence: CDR1 SGHDN, CDR2 FVKESK. Here the CDR3 reads CASSQTYLDGYTL. The DNA of the CDR3 is TGTGCCAGTAGCCAAACATATTTAGATGGTTACACCTTA.

As to this clonotype: At one end the junction does not follow the germline gene, possibly because of a read error. The chain has TRBV6-2 or TRBV6-3 and TRBJ1-5, with D possibly matching TRBD1 (5 bases). The germline V gene encodes CDR1 MNHEY and CDR2 SVGEGT. The length of the CDR3 is 19 residues. In DNA, the CDR3 is TGTGCCAGCAGTTACTCGATTGGGGGTACAAGAACGAGCAATCAGTCCCAGCATTTT. Translated, it gives CASSYSIGGTRTSNQSQHF.

Remarks on this clonotype: The junction does not match germline at one end; this may be a read error. The V gene is TRBV5-1, the J gene TRBJ1-4; 9 bases agree with TRBD1. CDR1 and CDR2 from the germline V gene are SGHRS and YFSETQ. The CDR3 has 12 amino acids. This CDR3 reads CAGRGQGEILFF. The CDR3 nucleotides read TGCGCGGGCCGGGGACAGGGTGAAATACTGTTTTTT.